This T cell receptor (beta chain) was sequenced during a study of beta chain features in type 1 diabetes. Study-level findings and limits: Among patients with Type 1 diabetes, TCRB CDR3s were moderately but significantly shorter in every one of the four CD4+ subsets. More deletions and fewer insertions at VDJ junctions were found in patients with type 1 diabetes.

This clone was detected a few times. No antigen is known for it. Every isolated RNA sample was fully reverse transcribed, so sequencing captured expressed TCRB transcripts. Libraries were prepared by immunoSEQ multiplex PCR; TCRdb keeps only in-frame clonotypes and omits some of them. Altogether about 260,000 clones are present, 24% being singletons, with the ten largest covering 0.012%. Trimming stripped 8 bases from V and 6 bases from J, with 19 bases between. CDR3 length: 15 amino acids. Germline CDR1 and CDR2: SEHNR and FQNEAQ (reference sequence). V and J are TRBV7-9 and TRBJ2-2; a possible D gene is TRBD1 (5 bases). Sequencing input: naive CD4+ T cells from blood. The receptor's source is a woman aged 25 to 39 with type 1 diabetes. CDR3 residues: CASPGPDQGPGELFF. As DNA, the CDR3 is TGTGCCAGCCCAGGGCCGGATCAAGGCCCCGGGGAGCTGTTTTTT.